This TCR beta chain was identified during a study of blood T cell repertoires in COVID-19. Study context: PBMCs, B-cell-depleted T cells, or T cells provided the cDNA or gDNA that made up the material.

Study processing details: It was from reference gene primer amplification that nucleated cell counts were estimated. Only in-frame clones appear in the TCRdb table, and some are missing; sequencing was by immunoSEQ multiplex PCR. V, J and clone size reflect that table, while D and trimming were determined from the DNA. The data contain about 80,000 clones, around 88% of them singletons. J lost 3 bases, V lost 6 bases, and 2 bases had no gene match. Germline lookup yields CDR1 MNHEY and CDR2 SVGAGI. CDR3 length equals 14 residues. The receptor comes from a woman older than 75 with acute or convalescent COVID-19. Sequencing was performed on peripheral blood. This chain connects TRBV6-5 to TRBJ1-4; 9 bases fit TRBD1. The DNA of the CDR3 is TGTGCCAGCAGACGACAGGGGGCTAATGAAAAACTGTTTTTT. This codes for CASRRQGANEKLFF.